This T cell receptor beta chain comes out of a study of shared clonotypes between healthy human individuals. Notes on the study in general: Clonotypes that were shared across a few donors made up around 5% of naive CD4 clonotypes.

Measured with immunoSEQ multiplex PCR; TCRdb has only the in-frame clones, and not every one. The sample holds approximately 2.3 million clones, 90% to 95% seen once. As concerns this clone: Antigen: not known.

Sequenced material: naive CD4+ T cells from PBMCs. Subset defined: CD45RA+ positively selected. This TCR derives from a young man in good health. Some clones in this sample may be carry-over from other donors' samples.

CDR3 region: CASRATMNTEAFF. The DNA for the CDR3 is TGTGCCAGCCGCGCAACAATGAACACTGAAGCTTTCTTT. J is TRBJ1-1 and V is TRBV6-5, with D unresolved. Germline CDR1 is MNHEY and CDR2 is SVGAGI. V was shortened by 8 bases and J by 0 bases, with 10 bases between the two germline ends. This CDR3 region has 13 residues.